This is a list of T cell receptor beta chains from one sample in a study of blood T cell repertoires in COVID-19. Measured with immunoSEQ multiplex PCR; TCRdb has only the in-frame clones, and not every one. The table includes about 120,000 clones, around 82% detected once. The sample was peripheral blood. These receptors were obtained from a human donor in a cohort sampled during active COVID-19. The CDR3 runs from the conserved cysteine through the conserved F or W. D genes are given only for firm matches. Size is omitted from some rows. Given values are once, few, many or a class for expanded clones.

>NA|TRBD1|17|TRBV4-1|TRBJ2-6
CASSQDPGGSGANVLTF
TGCGCCAGCAGCCAAGATCCAGGGGGCTCTGGGGCCAACGTCCTGACTTTC
>NA|TRBD2|15|TRBV7-7|TRBJ2-5
CASSPAGVAWETQYF
TGTGCTAGCAGTCCTGCGGGAGTAGCTTGGGAGACCCAGTACTTC
>NA|TRBD1|15|TRBV6-5|TRBJ1-1
CASRLDRGVNTEAFF
TGTGCCAGCAGGTTGGACAGGGGGGTGAACACTGAAGCTTTCTTT
>NA|NA|15|TRBV19|TRBJ2-1
CASSMSAATYNEQFF
TGTGCCAGTAGTATGAGCGCGGCCACCTACAATGAGCAGTTCTTC
>NA|TRBD2|17|TRBV6-6|TRBJ2-1
CASSLVAGASPPLEQFF
TGTGCCAGCAGTCTGGTAGCGGGGGCGTCCCCACCGCTTGAGCAGTTCTTC
>NA|NA|11|TRBV6-5|TRBJ2-5
CASSLEGAQYF
TGTGCCAGCAGTCTAGAGGGGGCCCAGTACTTC
>NA|NA|12|TRBV7-9|TRBJ1-1
CASSRSDREAFF
TGTGCCAGCAGCCGAAGCGACAGGGAAGCTTTCTTT
>NA|NA|15|TRBV6-2/TRBV6-3|TRBJ2-3
CASSYSTVSTDTQYF
TGTGCCAGCAGCTACTCGACAGTTAGCACAGATACGCAGTATTTT
>NA|NA|17|TRBV5-5|TRBJ2-1
CASSLDRPGTYYNEQFF
TGTGCCAGCAGCTTGGACCGCCCCGGGACATACTACAATGAGCAGTTCTTC
>few|TRBD2|16|TRBV4-1|TRBJ2-1
CASSQVYSGGSHEQFF
TGCGCCAGCAGCCAAGTCTATAGCGGGGGGTCGCATGAGCAGTTCTTC
>NA|TRBD1|20|TRBV11-3|TRBJ2-1
CASSGNRRQGDPSSYNEQFF
TGTGCCAGCAGCGGAAACCGGCGACAGGGGGACCCGAGCTCCTACAATGAGCAGTTCTTC
>NA|TRBD2|11|TRBV2|TRBJ2-7
CASTQREEQYF
TGTGCCAGCACTCAGCGGGAGGAGCAGTACTTC
>NA|NA|14|TRBV7-2|TRBJ1-1
CASSFGQRNTEAFF
TGTGCCAGCAGCTTCGGACAGAGGAACACTGAAGCTTTCTTT
>NA|NA|12|TRBV9|TRBJ1-1
CASSSPPTEAFF
TGTGCCAGCAGCTCCCCTCCCACTGAAGCTTTCTTT
>once|NA|16|TRBV5-1|TRBJ2-3
CASSLSPGRQPDTQYF
TGCGCCAGCAGCTTATCTCCAGGGCGCCAACCGGATACGCAGTATTTT
>NA|NA|13|TRBV10-3|TRBJ2-3
CAIGVRRTDTQYF
TGTGCCATCGGAGTACGGCGCACAGATACGCAGTATTTT
>NA|TRBD1|17|TRBV2|TRBJ1-2
CASVPSYTSTGVDGYTF
TGTGCCAGCGTCCCTTCTTATACCTCGACAGGGGTGGATGGCTACACCTTC
>once|TRBD1|14|TRBV28|TRBJ1-2
CASSSGQINYGYTF
TGTGCCAGCAGTTCGGGACAGATCAACTATGGCTACACCTTC
>NA|TRBD1|13|TRBV5-6|TRBJ2-5
CASSRQGQETQYF
TGTGCCAGCAGCCGACAGGGCCAAGAGACCCAGTACTTC
>few|TRBD2|14|TRBV2|TRBJ2-1
CASSALAGGIGQFF
TGTGCCAGCAGTGCACTAGCGGGGGGGATCGGGCAGTTCTTC
>NA|NA|14|TRBV19|TRBJ1-1
CASSVQVLNTEAFF
TGTGCCAGTAGTGTGCAGGTACTGAACACTGAAGCTTTCTTT
>NA|TRBD2|12|TRBV9|TRBJ2-3
CASRSGGNTQYF
TGTGCCAGCCGGTCGGGGGGGAACACGCAGTATTTT
>few|NA|11|TRBV12-3/TRBV12-4|TRBJ2-3
CASSTVDTQYF
TGTGCCAGCAGTACGGTAGATACGCAGTATTTT
>NA|TRBD1|17|TRBV3-1/TRBV3-2|TRBJ2-7
CASSERTGLYLISEQYF
TGTGCCAGCAGCGAACGGACAGGCCTTTATCTGATAAGCGAGCAGTACTTC
>NA|NA|14|TRBV7-9|TRBJ2-1
CASSFRDLDNEQFF
TGTGCCAGCAGCTTCCGGGACTTAGACAATGAGCAGTTCTTC
>NA|NA|14|TRBV5-1|TRBJ1-3
CASNPGEAGNTIYF
TGCGCCAGCAATCCAGGGGAAGCTGGAAACACCATATATTTT
>NA|TRBD1|17|TRBV7-8|TRBJ2-2
CASRQPGQGIGTGELFF
TGTGCCAGCAGGCAGCCGGGACAGGGAATCGGGACCGGGGAGCTGTTTTTT